This T cell receptor beta chain was found in a study of T cell clonotyping in hematopoietic cell transplantation (dated by TCRdb to about 2021). Describing the broader study: A total of 130 or so blood samples were gathered in the study from approximately 32 consecutive transplant recipients along with their related donors. Recruitment of patients was conducted between late 2015 and January 2017, and follow-up was continued until late 2020 or death. Overall study outcomes, separate from this receptor: Broader posttransplant TCR repertoire diversity was predicted by donor and pretransplant recipient Inverse Simpson Index values. Only a small fraction of recipient repertoires overlapped donor repertoires, with over 97% appearing de novo at the given depth. After transplant, TCR diversity in recipients dropped, and pathologically expanded clonotypes increased progressively from day 30 to day 180. The sample size was limited, and because cells were not sorted, the contributions of CD4 and CD8 repertoires could not be separated.

From cysteine to phenylalanine, the CDR3 is 16 amino acids long. Left in the record is the CDR3 DNA by itself, 48 bases read in frame from the first base. V loses 4 bases at its end and J loses 2 bases; junction bases beyond the gene matches: 7. CDR1 and CDR2 were assigned from the germline V gene (reference sequence) as MNHNY and SVGAGI. TCR beta CDR3 regions were amplified from genomic DNA with the immunoSEQ assay, a bias-controlled multiplex PCR using V- and J-specific primers. A second PCR step added a proprietary barcode and Illumina adapter sequences to the CDR3 amplicons. An Illumina MiSeq instrument was used to sequence the CDR3 libraries. Regarding the original processing steps: Export and quality control were performed with immunoSEQ Analyzer 3.0, and downstream analyses were performed with R Bioconductor and Immunarch. Only productive rearrangements in the normalized downsampled data set went into calculating the repertoire metrics. In the normalized cohort, a clonotype counted as pathologically expanded if the clonotype was larger than 5 templates. The Inverse Simpson Index was used to measure repertoire diversity. To capture all clonotypes, CMV-specificity analyses were performed on the non-normalized data set. TCRdb retrieved this table from immuneACCESS and kept in-frame rearrangements only. Not all clones are present; in checked studies, unresolved V genes account for under half, and no reason is known for the remainder. V and J calls and clone size are as listed in that table; D and trimming were resolved from the DNA. A total of about 70,000 clones appear in this sample, 90% to 95% of them only once. In total, the top ten clones hold around 1.6% of the sample.

As for this clone: Its antigen target is currently unknown. No clone much larger than this one lies a single base away; base qualities are absent.

For TCR beta sequencing, blood samples came from the related transplant donors. Using Nuclei Lysis Solution, genomic DNA was extracted from unfractionated peripheral blood mononuclear cells that were either fresh or cryopreserved. Sequenced material: peripheral blood mononuclear cells. The sequence is built from TRBV6-6 and TRBJ2-5, with TRBD2 identical over 10 junction bases. The TCR comes from a man aged 45 to 65 in good health. Some clones in this sample may be carry-over from other donors' samples. The sequence in DNA is TGTGCCAGCAGTTCCACTAGCGGGGCACAACAAGAGACCCAGTACTTC. This codes for CASSSTSGAQQETQYF.